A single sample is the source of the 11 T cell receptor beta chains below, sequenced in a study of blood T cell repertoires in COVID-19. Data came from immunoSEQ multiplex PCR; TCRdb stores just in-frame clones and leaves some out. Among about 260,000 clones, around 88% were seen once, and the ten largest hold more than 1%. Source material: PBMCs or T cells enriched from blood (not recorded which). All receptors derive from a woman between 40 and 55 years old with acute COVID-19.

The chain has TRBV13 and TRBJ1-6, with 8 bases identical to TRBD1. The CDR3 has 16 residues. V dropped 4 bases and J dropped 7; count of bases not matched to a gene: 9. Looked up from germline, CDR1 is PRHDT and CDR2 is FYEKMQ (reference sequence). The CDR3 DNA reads TGTGCCAGCAGCTCTCCAATGGACAGGGCCAATTCACCCCTCCACTTT. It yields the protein CASSSPMDRANSPLHF.

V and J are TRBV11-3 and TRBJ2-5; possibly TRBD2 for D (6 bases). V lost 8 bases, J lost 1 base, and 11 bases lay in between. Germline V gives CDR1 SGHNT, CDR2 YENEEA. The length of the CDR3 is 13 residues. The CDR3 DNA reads TGTGCCAGCCAGAGGGAGGTCCAAGAGACCCAGTACTTC. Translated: CASQREVQETQYF.

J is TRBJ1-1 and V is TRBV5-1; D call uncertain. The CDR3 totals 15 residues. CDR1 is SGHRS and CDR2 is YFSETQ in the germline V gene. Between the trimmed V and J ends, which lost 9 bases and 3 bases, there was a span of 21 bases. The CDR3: CATHGRHNCDTEAFF. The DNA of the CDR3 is TGCGCCACCCACGGGAGGCACAACTGTGACACTGAAGCTTTCTTT.

In DNA form, the CDR3 reads TGTGCCAGCAGTCCATACGGCCAGGGGAACACTGAAGCTTTCTTT. Its protein is CASSPYGQGNTEAFF. The chain links TRBV28 to TRBJ1-1, with D perhaps matching TRBD1 (5 bases). CDR3 length equals 15 residues. Germline V CDR1 and CDR2: MDHEN, SYDVKM. The V end lost 5 bases, the J end lost 1 base, and 14 bases lay between the germline ends.

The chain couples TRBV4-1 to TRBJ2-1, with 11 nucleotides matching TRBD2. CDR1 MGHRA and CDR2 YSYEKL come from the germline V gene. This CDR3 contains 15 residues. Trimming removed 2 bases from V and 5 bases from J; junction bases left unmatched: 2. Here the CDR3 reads CASSQIAGGHNEQFF. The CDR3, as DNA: TGCGCCAGCAGCCAAATAGCGGGAGGGCACAATGAGCAGTTCTTC.

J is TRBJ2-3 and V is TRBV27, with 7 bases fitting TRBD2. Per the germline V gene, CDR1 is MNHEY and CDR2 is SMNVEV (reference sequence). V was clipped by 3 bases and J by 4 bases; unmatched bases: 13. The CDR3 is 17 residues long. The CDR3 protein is CASSFSRSGGEADTQYF. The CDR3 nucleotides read TGTGCCAGCAGTTTCTCTCGATCGGGGGGAGAGGCAGATACGCAGTATTTT.

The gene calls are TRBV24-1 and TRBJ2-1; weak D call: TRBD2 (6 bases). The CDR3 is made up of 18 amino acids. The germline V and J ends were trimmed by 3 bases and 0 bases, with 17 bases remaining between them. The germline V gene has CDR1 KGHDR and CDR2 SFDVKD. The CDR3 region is CATSDTPGSGPSYNEQFF. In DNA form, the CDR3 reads TGTGCCACCAGTGATACCCCGGGTAGCGGACCCTCCTACAATGAGCAGTTCTTC.

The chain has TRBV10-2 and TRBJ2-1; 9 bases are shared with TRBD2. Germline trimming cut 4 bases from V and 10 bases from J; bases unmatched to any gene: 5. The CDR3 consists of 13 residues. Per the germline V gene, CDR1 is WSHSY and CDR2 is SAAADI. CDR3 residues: CASSVTGLAEQFF. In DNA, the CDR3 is TGCGCCAGCAGTGTGACCGGACTAGCGGAGCAGTTCTTC.

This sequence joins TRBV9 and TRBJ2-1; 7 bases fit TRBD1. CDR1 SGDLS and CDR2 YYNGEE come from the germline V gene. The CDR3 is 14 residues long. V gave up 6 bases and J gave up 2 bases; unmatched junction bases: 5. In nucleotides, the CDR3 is TGTGCCAGCAACAACAGGGGAACCTACAATGAGCAGTTCTTC. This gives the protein CASNNRGTYNEQFF.

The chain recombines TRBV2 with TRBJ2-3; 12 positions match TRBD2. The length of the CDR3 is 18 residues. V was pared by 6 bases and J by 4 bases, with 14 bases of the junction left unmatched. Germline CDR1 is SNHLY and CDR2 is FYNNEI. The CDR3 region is CASSAEHGLAGFADTQYF. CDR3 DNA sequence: TGTGCCAGCAGCGCGGAACACGGACTAGCGGGGTTCGCAGATACGCAGTATTTT.

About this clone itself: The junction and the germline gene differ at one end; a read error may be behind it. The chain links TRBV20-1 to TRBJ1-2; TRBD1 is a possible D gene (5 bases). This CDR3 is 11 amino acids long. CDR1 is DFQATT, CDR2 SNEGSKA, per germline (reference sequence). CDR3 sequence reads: CSVPMEGRNPF. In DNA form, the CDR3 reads TGCAGTGTTCCCATGGAGGGGAGGAACCCCTTC.